These 9 T cell receptor beta chains originate from one sample sequenced in a study of cytomegalovirus exposure and HLA in healthy donors (dated by TCRdb to 2017 to 2019). The library came from the immunoSEQ multiplex PCR assay. For the multiplex PCR, a mixture combining 60 forward primers for TCR Vbeta segments and 13 reverse primers for TCR Jbeta segments was used. In its TCRdb copy, this immuneACCESS table keeps in-frame sequences only and misses some clones. Where compared with another copy, unresolved V genes explain less than half of these, and the others have no known cause. The sample has over 120,000 clones on record, 78% of them singletons. The top ten hold approximately 2.5% of the sample. Sequences were obtained from PBMCs. The origin of the receptors is a woman aged 18-29 years in good health and CMV-seropositive.

This clone was detected only a few times. The DNA for the CDR3 is TGTGCCAGTGGCTTAGGAGGATACACTGAAGCTTTCTTT. Translated, it gives CASGLGGYTEAFF. This chain uses TRBV19 with TRBJ1-1, with D uncertain. This CDR3 contains 13 residues. Germline assignment: CDR1 LNHDA and CDR2 SQIVND (reference sequence). Trimming cost V 8 bases and J 3 bases, with 13 bases left between them.

This sequence joins TRBV4-3 and TRBJ2-2; TRBD1 matches 8 bases. Unmatched junction bases numbered 6, after V lost 3 bases and J lost 6 bases. Per the germline V gene, CDR1 is LGHNA and CDR2 is YSLEER. The CDR3 consists of 15 residues. CDR3 amino acids: CASSHDYRGAGELFF. The CDR3 region has the DNA TGCGCCAGCAGCCACGACTACAGGGGGGCCGGGGAGCTGTTTTTT.

In DNA, the CDR3 is TGCGCCAGCAGTCTCATGCCGGGGGGGACAGGAAACACCATATATTTT. Translating it yields CASSLMPGGTGNTIYF. V gene TRBV5-1 combines with J gene TRBJ1-3; a weak D match, TRBD1 (6 bases). The length of the CDR3 is 16 residues. Germline values: CDR1 SGHRS, CDR2 YFSETQ. V shed 5 bases and J shed 4 bases, with 19 bases lying between them.

The V gene is TRBV9, the J gene TRBJ1-4; possibly TRBD1 for D (5 bases). The V gene's germline CDR1 is SGDLS and CDR2 YYNGEE. This CDR3 spans 14 amino acids. Trimming shortened V by 4 bases and J by 12 bases, and 19 bases separated the two germline ends. DNA of the CDR3: TGTGCCAGCAGCCCTGGGGGGGTTCCGAGGGAACTGTTTTTT. This gives the protein CASSPGGVPRELFF.

The chain's CDR3 is CASSLLPGLAETDTQYF. In nucleotides, the CDR3 is TGTGCCAGCAGTTTACTTCCGGGACTAGCAGAGACAGATACGCAGTATTTT. This rearrangement joins TRBV28 to TRBJ2-3, with 9 bases identical to TRBD2. The V and J ends lost 2 bases and 3 bases, in that order; junction bases with no gene match: 9. The CDR3 contains 17 residues. Germline CDR1 MDHEN, CDR2 SYDVKM.

The gene calls are TRBV5-1 and TRBJ1-6; D not resolved. The CDR3 has 16 amino acids. The V gene lost 0 bases and the J gene lost 6 bases, with 13 bases spanning the gap. Germline V gives CDR1 SGHRS, CDR2 YFSETQ. CDR3 in amino acids: CASSLAGVAGNSPLHF. The CDR3 DNA is TGCGCCAGCAGCTTGGCCGGGGTAGCGGGTAATTCACCCCTCCACTTT.

There are a few counts of this clone. The chain uses TRBV7-2 and TRBJ1-4; no reliable D call. This CDR3 contains 12 residues. The V and J ends lost 5 bases and 6 bases respectively, with 7 bases between them. CDR1 is SGHTA and CDR2 is FQGNSA in the germline V gene. DNA for the CDR3: TGTGCCAGCAGCCCCGGGTATGAAAAACTGTTTTTT. Translating it yields CASSPGYEKLFF.

About this clone itself: This sample also contains other DNA sequences that code for the same CDR3. The rearrangement joins TRBV29-1 to TRBJ2-7; TRBD2 might be the D (6 bases). Trimming left V 4 bases short and J 4 bases short, with 11 bases between. Germline V lookup: CDR1 SQVTM, CDR2 ANQGSEA. The CDR3 is 12 residues long. Written as DNA, the CDR3 is TGCAGCGTTGGGCGGGGACCTTACGAGCAGTACTTC. This codes for CSVGRGPYEQYF.

This clone has just a few counts. This chain joins TRBV2 and TRBJ1-6, with 10 bases that match TRBD1. The CDR3 loop spans 13 amino acids. The germline CDR1 and CDR2 sequences are SNHLY and FYNNEI. V gave up 8 bases and J gave up 11 bases; unmatched junction bases: 6. Here the CDR3 reads CASSGQGVTPLHF. The CDR3 DNA reads as TGTGCCAGCTCCGGACAGGGGGTGACACCCCTCCACTTT.